This TCR beta chain was retrieved from a study of B cell selection in AIRE deficiency. Looked up from germline, CDR1 is SGHNT and CDR2 is YYREEE (reference sequence). This CDR3 region has 17 residues. The J segment lost 4 bases and the V segment lost 0 bases, leaving 4 bases of the junction unmatched. Authors' processing steps: Patients' Tregs yielded 58,000 or so distinct TCRbeta sequences; donors' 9.56x10^4. The repertoire was sequenced with immunoSEQ multiplex PCR; TCRdb's copy has only in-frame clones and lacks some. That table furnishes V, J and clone size, whereas the DNA furnished D and trimming. This sample has about 5,200 clones, with about 89% found just once. With regard to this clone: Antigen specificity is unknown.

Study outcomes and limitations: TCRbeta-only data showed roughly 37% of shared healthy Treg sequences in healthy Tconv. AIRE-deficient Tconv and Treg repertoires matched healthy donors in TCRBV, CDR3 length, diversity.

The regulatory T cell sort gate was CD4+CD25hiCD127low/negative. This sequence was found in a human donor with AIRE deficiency. V and J are TRBV5-4 and TRBJ2-3, with 14 bases lining up with TRBD2. Input material: Tregs sorted from PBMCs. Here the CDR3 reads CASSLGGLAGGADTQYF. The CDR3 nucleotides read TGTGCCAGCAGCTTGGGCGGACTAGCGGGGGGAGCAGATACGCAGTATTTT.